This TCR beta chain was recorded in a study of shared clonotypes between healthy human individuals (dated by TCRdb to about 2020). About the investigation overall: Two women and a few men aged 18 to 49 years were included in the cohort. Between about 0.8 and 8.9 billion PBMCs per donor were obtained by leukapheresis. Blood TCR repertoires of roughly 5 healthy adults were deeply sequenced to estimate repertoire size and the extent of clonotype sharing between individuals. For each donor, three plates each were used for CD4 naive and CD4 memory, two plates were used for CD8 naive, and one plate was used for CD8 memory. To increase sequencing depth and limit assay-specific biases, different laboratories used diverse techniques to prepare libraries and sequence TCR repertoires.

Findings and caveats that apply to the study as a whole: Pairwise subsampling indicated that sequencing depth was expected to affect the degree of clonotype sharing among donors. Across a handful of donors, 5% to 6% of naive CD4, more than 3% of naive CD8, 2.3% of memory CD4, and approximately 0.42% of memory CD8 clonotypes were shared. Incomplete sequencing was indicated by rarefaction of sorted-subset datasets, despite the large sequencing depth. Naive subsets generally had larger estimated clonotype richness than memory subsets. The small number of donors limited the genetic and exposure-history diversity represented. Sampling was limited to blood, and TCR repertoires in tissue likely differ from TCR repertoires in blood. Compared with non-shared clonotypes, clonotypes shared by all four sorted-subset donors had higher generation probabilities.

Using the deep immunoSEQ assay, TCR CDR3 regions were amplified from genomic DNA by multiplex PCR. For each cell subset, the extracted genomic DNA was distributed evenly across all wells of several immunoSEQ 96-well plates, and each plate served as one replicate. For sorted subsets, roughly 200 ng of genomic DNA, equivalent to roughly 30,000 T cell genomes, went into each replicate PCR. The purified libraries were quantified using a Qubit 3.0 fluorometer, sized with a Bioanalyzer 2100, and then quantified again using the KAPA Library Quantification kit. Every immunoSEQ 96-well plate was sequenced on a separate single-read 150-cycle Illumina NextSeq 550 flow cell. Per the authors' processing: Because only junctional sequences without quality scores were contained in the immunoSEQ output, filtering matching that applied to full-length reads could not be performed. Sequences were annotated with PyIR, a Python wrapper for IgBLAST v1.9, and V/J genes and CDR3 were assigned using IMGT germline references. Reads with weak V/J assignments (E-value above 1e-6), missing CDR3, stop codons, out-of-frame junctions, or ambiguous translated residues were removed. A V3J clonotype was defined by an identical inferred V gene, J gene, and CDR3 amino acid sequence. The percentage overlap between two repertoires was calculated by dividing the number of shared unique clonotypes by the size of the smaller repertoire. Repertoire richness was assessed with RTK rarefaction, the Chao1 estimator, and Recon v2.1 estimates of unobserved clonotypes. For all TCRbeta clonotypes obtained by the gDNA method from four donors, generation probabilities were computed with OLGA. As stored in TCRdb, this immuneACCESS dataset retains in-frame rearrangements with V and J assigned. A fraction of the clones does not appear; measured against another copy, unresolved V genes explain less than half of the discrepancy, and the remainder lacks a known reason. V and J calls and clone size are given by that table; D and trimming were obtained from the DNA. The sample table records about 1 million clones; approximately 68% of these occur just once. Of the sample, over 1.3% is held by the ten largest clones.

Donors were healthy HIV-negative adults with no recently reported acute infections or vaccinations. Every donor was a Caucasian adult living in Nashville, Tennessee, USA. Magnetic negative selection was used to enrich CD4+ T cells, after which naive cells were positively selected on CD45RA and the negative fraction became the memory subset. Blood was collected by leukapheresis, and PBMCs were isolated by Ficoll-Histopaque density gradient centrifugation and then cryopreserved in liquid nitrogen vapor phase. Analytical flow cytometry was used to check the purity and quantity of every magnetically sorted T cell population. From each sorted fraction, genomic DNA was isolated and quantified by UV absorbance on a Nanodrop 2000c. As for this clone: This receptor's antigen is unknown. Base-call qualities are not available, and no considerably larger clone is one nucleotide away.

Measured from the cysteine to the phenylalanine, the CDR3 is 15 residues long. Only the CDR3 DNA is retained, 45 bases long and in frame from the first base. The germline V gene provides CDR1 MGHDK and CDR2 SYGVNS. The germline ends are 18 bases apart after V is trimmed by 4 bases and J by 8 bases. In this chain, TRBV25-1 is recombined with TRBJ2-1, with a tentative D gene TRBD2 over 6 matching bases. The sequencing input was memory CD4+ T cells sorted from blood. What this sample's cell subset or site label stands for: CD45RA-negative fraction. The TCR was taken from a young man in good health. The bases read TGTGCCAGCAGTGCGTTGGGACTCCAAAGGGATGAGCAGTTCTTC. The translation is CASSALGLQRDEQFF.